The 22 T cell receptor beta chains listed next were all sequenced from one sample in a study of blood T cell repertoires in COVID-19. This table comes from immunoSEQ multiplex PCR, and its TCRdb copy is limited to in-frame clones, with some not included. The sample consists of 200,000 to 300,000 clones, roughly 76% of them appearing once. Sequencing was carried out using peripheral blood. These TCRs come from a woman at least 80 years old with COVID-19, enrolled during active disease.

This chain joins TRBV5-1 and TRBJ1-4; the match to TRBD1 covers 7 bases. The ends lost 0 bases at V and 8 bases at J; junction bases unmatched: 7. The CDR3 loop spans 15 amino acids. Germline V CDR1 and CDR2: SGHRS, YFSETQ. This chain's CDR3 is CASSLEGARVEKLFF. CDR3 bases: TGCGCCAGCAGCTTGGAGGGGGCGCGAGTCGAAAAACTGTTTTTT.

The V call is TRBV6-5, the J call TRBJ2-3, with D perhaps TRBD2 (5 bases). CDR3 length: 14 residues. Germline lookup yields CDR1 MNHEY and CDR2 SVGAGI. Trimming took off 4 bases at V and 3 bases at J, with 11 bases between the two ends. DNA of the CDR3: TGTGCCAGCAGTTTAAGGCTAGCTACAGATACGCAGTATTTT. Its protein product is CASSLRLATDTQYF.

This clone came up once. CDR3 sequence: CSVDAQGRETDTQYF. The CDR3 DNA sequence: TGCAGCGTTGATGCCCAAGGGCGGGAGACAGATACGCAGTATTTT. The chain links TRBV29-1 to TRBJ2-3; 7 bases are shared with TRBD2. The ends lost 3 bases at V and 3 bases at J; junction bases unmatched: 9. The CDR3 totals 15 residues. Germline loops: CDR1 SQVTM, CDR2 ANQGSEA.

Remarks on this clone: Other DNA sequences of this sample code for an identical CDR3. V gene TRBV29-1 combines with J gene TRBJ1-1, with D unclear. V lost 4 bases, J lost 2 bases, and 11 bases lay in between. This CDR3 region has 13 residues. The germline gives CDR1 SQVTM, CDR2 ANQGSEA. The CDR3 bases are TGCAGCGTTGCACAGATTCTAAACACTGAAGCTTTCTTT. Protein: CSVAQILNTEAFF.

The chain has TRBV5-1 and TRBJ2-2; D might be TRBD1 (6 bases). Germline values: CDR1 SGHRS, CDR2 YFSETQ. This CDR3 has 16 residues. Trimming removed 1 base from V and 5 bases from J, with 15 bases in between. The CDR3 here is CASSLRTVGVTGELFF. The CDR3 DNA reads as TGCGCCAGCAGCTTGCGGACAGTAGGGGTAACCGGGGAGCTGTTTTTT.

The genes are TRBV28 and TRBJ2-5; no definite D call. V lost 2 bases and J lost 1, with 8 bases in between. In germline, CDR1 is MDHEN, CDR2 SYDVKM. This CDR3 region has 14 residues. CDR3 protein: CASSLGALQETQYF. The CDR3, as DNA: TGTGCCAGCAGTTTAGGAGCTCTCCAAGAGACCCAGTACTTC.

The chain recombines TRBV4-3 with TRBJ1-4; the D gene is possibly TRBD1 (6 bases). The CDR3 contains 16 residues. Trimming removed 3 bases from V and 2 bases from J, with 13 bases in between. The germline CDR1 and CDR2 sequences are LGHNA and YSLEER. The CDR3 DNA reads TGCGCCAGCAGCCATCTTTCAGGGGTCACTAATGAAAAACTGTTTTTT. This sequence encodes CASSHLSGVTNEKLFF.

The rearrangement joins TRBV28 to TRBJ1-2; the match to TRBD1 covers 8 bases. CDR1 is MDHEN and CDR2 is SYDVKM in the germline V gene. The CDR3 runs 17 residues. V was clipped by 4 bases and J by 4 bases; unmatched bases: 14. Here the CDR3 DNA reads TGTGCCAGCAGTTCGGGGGGACAGGAATCGGTTAGCTATGGCTACACCTTC. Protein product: CASSSGGQESVSYGYTF.

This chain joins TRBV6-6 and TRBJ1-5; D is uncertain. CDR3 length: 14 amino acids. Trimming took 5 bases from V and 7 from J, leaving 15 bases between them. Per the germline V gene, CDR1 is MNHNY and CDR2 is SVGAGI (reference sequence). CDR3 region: CASSSQVAGQPQHF. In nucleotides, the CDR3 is TGTGCCAGCAGTAGTCAGGTCGCAGGACAGCCCCAGCATTTT.

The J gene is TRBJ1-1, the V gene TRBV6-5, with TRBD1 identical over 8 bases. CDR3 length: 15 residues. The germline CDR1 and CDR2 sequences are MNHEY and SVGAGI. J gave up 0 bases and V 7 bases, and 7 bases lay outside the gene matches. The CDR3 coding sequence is TGTGCCAGCACCGGACAGGGAAATATGAACACTGAAGCTTTCTTT. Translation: CASTGQGNMNTEAFF.

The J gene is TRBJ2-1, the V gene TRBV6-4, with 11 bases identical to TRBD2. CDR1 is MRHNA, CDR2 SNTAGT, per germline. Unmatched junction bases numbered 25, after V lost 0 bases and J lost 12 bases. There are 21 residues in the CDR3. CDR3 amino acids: CASSDSRGTETGLAGGCGQFF. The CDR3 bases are TGTGCCAGCAGTGACTCGAGGGGGACAGAGACCGGACTAGCGGGCGGCTGCGGGCAGTTCTTC.

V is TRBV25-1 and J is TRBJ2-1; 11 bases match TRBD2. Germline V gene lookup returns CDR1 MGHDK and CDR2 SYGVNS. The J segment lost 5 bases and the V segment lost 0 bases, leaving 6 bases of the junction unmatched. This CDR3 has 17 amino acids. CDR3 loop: CASSEYKGLAEDNEQFF. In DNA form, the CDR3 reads TGTGCCAGCAGTGAATATAAGGGACTAGCGGAGGACAATGAGCAGTTCTTC.

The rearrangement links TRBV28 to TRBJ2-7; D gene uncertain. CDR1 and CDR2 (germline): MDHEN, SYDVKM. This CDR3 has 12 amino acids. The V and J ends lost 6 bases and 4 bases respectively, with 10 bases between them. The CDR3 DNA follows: TGTGCCAGCAGCCTTCCCCAGTACGAGCAGTACTTC. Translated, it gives CASSLPQYEQYF.

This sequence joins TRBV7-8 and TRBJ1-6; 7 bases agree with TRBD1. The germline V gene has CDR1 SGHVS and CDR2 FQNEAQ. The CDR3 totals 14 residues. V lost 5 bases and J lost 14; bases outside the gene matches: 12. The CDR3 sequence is CASSLGPRQGALHF. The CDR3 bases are TGTGCCAGCAGCCTGGGACCGAGGCAGGGGGCCCTCCACTTT.

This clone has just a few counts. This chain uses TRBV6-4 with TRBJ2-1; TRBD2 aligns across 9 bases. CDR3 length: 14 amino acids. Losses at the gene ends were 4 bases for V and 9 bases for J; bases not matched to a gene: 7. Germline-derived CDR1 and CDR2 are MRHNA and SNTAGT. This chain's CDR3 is CASSVSGRTGEQFF. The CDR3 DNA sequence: TGTGCCAGCAGTGTAAGCGGGAGGACGGGTGAGCAGTTCTTC.

CDR3 DNA sequence: TGTGCCAGCAGTGAGGGACAGGTTCCCCCCTACGAGCAGTACTTC. This sequence encodes CASSEGQVPPYEQYF. The chain uses TRBV2 and TRBJ2-7; TRBD1 matches 8 bases. This CDR3 comprises 15 residues. From germline, CDR1 is SNHLY and CDR2 FYNNEI. The V segment lost 3 bases and the J segment 2 bases; nucleotides outside the gene matches: 6.

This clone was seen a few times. The CDR3 bases are TGCGCCAGCAGCCCAGGACTAGGGAACGAGCAGTACTTC. It yields the protein CASSPGLGNEQYF. The chain combines TRBV5-1 with TRBJ2-7, with 7 nucleotides matching TRBD2. Trimming at V came to 4 bases and at J to 5 bases, leaving 6 bases not matched to a gene. This CDR3 has 13 residues. Germline V gene sequence: CDR1 SGHRS, CDR2 YFSETQ.

This CDR3 is CASSLAGVNTGELFF. CDR3 nucleotide sequence: TGTGCCAGCAGTTTAGCGGGAGTTAACACCGGGGAGCTGTTTTTT. V gene TRBV28 combines with J gene TRBJ2-2; 7 bases agree with TRBD2. This CDR3 is built from 15 residues. V shed 2 bases and J 2 bases; nucleotides not matched to a gene: 2. CDR1 is MDHEN and CDR2 is SYDVKM in the germline V gene.

CDR3 sequence (DNA): TGTGCCAGCAGCTTTTCGTTGGAGGACATTCAGTACTTC. This translates into CASSFSLEDIQYF. The J gene is TRBJ2-4, the V gene TRBV7-3, with a possible D match to TRBD2 (5 bases). The V end lost 3 bases, the J end lost 8 bases, and 11 bases lay between the germline ends. Germline lookup yields CDR1 SGHTA and CDR2 FQGTGA. The CDR3 consists of 13 residues.

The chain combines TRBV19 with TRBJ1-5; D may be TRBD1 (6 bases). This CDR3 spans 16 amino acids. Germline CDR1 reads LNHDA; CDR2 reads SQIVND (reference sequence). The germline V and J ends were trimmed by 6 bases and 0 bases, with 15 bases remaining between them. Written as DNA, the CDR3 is TGTGCCAGTAGGGGACACCTCATTTATAGCAATCAGCCCCAGCATTTT. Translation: CASRGHLIYSNQPQHF.

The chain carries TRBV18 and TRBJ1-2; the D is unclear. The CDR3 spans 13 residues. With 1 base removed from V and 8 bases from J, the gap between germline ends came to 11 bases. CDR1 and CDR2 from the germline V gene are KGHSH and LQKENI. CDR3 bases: TGTGCCAGCTCACCACGGCCGGTGGAGGGCTACACCTTC. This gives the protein CASSPRPVEGYTF.

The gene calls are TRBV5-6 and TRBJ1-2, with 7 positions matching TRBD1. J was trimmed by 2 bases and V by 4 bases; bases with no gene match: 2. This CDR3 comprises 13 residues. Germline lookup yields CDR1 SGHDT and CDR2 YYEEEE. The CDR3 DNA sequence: TGTGCCAGCAGCATGGGACAGAACTATGGCTACACCTTC. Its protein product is CASSMGQNYGYTF.